This is a list of T cell receptor beta chains from one sample in a study of cytomegalovirus exposure and HLA in healthy donors. Clones were sequenced by immunoSEQ multiplex PCR, and TCRdb holds only the in-frame ones, with some missing. The table includes about 130,000 clones, 74% detected once. Sequencing was performed on PBMCs. These receptors originate from a woman in her fifties or sixties in good health and CMV-seropositive. Both conserved end residues are part of each CDR3. The D gene is left open where the match is weak. Clone size is given for some rows only: seen once, a few or many times, or a class if the clone is expanded.

TRBJ1-4 | TRBV27 | NA | NA | CASAWRPNEKLFF | TGTGCCAGCGCCTGGCGGCCTAATGAAAAACTGTTTTTT
TRBJ2-1 | TRBV7-9 | few | NA | CASSSAGVRSYNEQFF | TGTGCCAGCAGCTCCGCGGGCGTGAGGTCCTACAATGAGCAGTTCTTC
TRBJ2-5 | TRBV15 | NA | TRBD1 | CATSKDRGRGFGETQYF | TGTGCCACCAGCAAAGACAGGGGGCGCGGTTTTGGAGAGACCCAGTACTTC
TRBJ2-1 | TRBV7-2 | NA | NA | CASSLTLRGSTSYNEQFF | TGTGCCAGCAGCTTGACCTTGCGGGGAAGTACCTCCTACAATGAGCAGTTCTTC
TRBJ1-4 | TRBV18 | once | TRBD1 | CASSQTGTANEKLFF | TGTGCCAGCTCGCAGACAGGGACGGCTAATGAAAAACTGTTTTTT
TRBJ1-1 | TRBV6-4 | NA | TRBD1 | CASSDSRTGSTEAFF | TGTGCCAGCAGTGACTCTAGGACAGGTAGCACTGAAGCTTTCTTT
TRBJ1-1 | TRBV9 | NA | TRBD1 | CASSSNPGQGRGNAEAFF | TGTGCCAGCAGCTCCAACCCCGGACAGGGGAGGGGGAACGCTGAAGCTTTCTTT
TRBJ1-6 | TRBV5-1 | NA | NA | CASSLTAGMTYNSPLHF | TGCGCCAGCAGCTTGACGGCAGGGATGACCTATAATTCACCCCTCCACTTT
TRBJ1-5 | TRBV5-1 | NA | TRBD1 | CASSLEGGQNNQPQHF | TGCGCCAGCAGCTTGGAAGGGGGACAGAACAATCAGCCCCAGCATTTT
TRBJ2-7 | TRBV4-3 | few | NA | CASSQDREDYEQYF | TGCGCCAGCAGCCAAGACAGGGAGGACTACGAGCAGTACTTC
TRBJ1-4 | TRBV18 | few | TRBD1 | CASSPGRSPGGNEKLFF | TGTGCCAGCTCACCTGGTCGTTCGCCAGGGGGGAATGAAAAACTGTTTTTT
TRBJ2-3 | TRBV15 | few | TRBD2 | CATSRPSGGAADTQYF | TGTGCCACCAGCAGGCCTAGCGGGGGGGCGGCAGATACGCAGTATTTT
TRBJ2-5 | TRBV7-9 | NA | TRBD1 | CASSWDREETQYF | TGTGCCAGCAGCTGGGACAGGGAAGAGACCCAGTACTTC
TRBJ2-3 | TRBV11-2 | NA | TRBD2 | CASSLGPPGGLADTQYF | TGTGCCAGCAGCTTAGGTCCTCCGGGGGGGCTCGCAGATACGCAGTATTTT
TRBJ1-4 | TRBV27 | few | NA | CASYTYRVTNEKLFF | TGTGCCAGCTATACCTACAGGGTTACTAATGAAAAACTGTTTTTT
TRBJ1-1 | TRBV2 | NA | NA | CASTDSSEAFF | TGTGCCAGCACAGACAGCTCTGAAGCTTTCTTT
TRBJ1-2 | TRBV5-1 | few | TRBD1 | CASSWETGNYGYTF | TGCGCCAGCAGCTGGGAGACAGGGAACTATGGCTACACCTTC
TRBJ1-1 | TRBV7-9 | NA | TRBD1 | CASRTGGNAFF | TGTGCCAGCAGAACAGGGGGCAACGCTTTCTTT
TRBJ2-5 | TRBV4-1 | few | NA | CASSPGETQYF | TGCGCCAGCAGCCCTGGCGAGACCCAGTACTTC
TRBJ2-5 | TRBV7-9 | NA | NA | CASSLRQGSYQETQYF | TGTGCCAGCAGCTTACGTCAGGGGTCGTACCAAGAGACCCAGTACTTC
TRBJ1-1 | TRBV11-2 | NA | NA | CASSVDGSTEAFF | TGTGCCAGCAGCGTAGACGGGTCCACTGAAGCTTTCTTT
TRBJ1-1 | TRBV9 | NA | NA | CASSGRHGHEAFF | TGTGCCAGCAGCGGGCGACACGGACATGAAGCTTTCTTT